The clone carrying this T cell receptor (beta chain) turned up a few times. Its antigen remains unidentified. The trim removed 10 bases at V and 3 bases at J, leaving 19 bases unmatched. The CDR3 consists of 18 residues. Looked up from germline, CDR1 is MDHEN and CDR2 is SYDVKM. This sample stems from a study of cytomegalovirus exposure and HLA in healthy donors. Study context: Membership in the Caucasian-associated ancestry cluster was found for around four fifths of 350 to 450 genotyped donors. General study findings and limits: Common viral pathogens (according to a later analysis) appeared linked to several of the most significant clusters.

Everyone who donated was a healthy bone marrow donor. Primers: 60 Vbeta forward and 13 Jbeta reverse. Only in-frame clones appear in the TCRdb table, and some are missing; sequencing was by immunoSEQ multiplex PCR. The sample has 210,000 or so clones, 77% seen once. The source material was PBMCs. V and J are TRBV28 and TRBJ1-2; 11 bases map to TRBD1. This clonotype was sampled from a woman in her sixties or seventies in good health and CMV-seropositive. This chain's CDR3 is CATLNEGQGADRYYGYTF. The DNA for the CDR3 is TGTGCCACCTTAAACGAAGGACAGGGGGCGGATCGATACTATGGCTACACCTTC.